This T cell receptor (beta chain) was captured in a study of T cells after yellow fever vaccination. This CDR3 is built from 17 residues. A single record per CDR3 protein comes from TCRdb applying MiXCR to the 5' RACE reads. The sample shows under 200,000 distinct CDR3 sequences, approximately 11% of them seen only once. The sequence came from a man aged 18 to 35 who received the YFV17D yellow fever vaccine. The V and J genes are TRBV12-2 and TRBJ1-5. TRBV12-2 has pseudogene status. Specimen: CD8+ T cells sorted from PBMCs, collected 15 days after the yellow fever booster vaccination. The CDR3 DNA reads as TGTGCAAGTCGCTTAGCGCCAGGTAGGGTTATCCATCAGCCCCAGCATTTT. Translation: CASRLAPGRVIHQPQHF.